The 15 T cell receptor beta chains in this list originate from one sample, sequenced in a study of CD8 T cells in ankylosing spondylitis. General study findings and limits: Characteristic, it appeared, of ankylosing spondylitis blood was a TCR beta motif of eight highly homologous variants.

Antigens for these TCRs are unknown. Via MiXCR, TCRdb re-called the 5' RACE reads, giving one row per CDR3 protein. The table records 750,000 to 850,000 distinct CDR3 sequences, approximately 12% of them present only once. Material for sequencing was blood, either unsorted or a sorted T cell fraction (not recorded which). The receptors come from a male donor with ankylosing spondylitis.

This chain links TRBV7-2 with TRBJ2-5; D possibly corresponds to TRBD1 (5 bases). Germline V gene lookup returns CDR1 SGHTA and CDR2 FQGNSA. The CDR3 runs to 11 residues. Trimming took off 10 bases at V and 7 bases at J, with 13 bases between the two ends. The CDR3 nucleotides are TGTGCCACGTATCAAAGGGGGACCCAGTACTTC. Protein: CATYQRGTQYF.

This clonotype was counted between two and nine times. The rearrangement uses TRBV6-5 and TRBJ2-7; weak D call: TRBD1 (5 bases). V lost 2 bases, J lost 0 bases, and 14 bases lay in between. Per germline, CDR1 MNHEY and CDR2 SVGAGI. The CDR3 is made up of 16 amino acids. The CDR3 nucleotides read TGTGCCAGCAGTTACGGTCTAGGGGTGGGCTCCTACGAGCAGTACTTC. It yields the protein CASSYGLGVGSYEQYF.

This clonotype turned up a few times. The CDR3 sequence: CAISELQGQTNEKLFF. The DNA of the CDR3 is TGTGCCATCAGTGAGTTACAGGGACAAACTAATGAAAAACTGTTTTTT. V and J are TRBV10-3 and TRBJ1-4, with D maybe TRBD1 (6 bases). Germline lookup yields CDR1 ENHRY and CDR2 SYGVKD. The CDR3 covers 16 residues. The germline V and J ends were trimmed by 1 base and 1 base, with 10 bases remaining between them.

This chain uses TRBV20-1 with TRBJ1-5; D is uncertain. In germline, CDR1 is DFQATT, CDR2 SNEGSKA (reference sequence). Trimming took 3 bases from V and 7 from J, leaving 22 bases between them. This CDR3 contains 16 residues. In nucleotides, the CDR3 is TGCAGTGCTAGGAGCTCACCGGGATTGGCCAGACAGCCCCAGCATTTT. It is translated as CSARSSPGLARQPQHF.

This clonotype appeared a few times. The CDR3 protein is CSVVRGIRTTDTQYF. The CDR3 nucleotides read TGCAGCGTAGTCAGGGGAATCAGGACCACAGATACGCAGTATTTT. The V and J genes are TRBV29-1 and TRBJ2-3; D perhaps matches TRBD1 (6 bases). The germline CDR1 and CDR2 sequences are SQVTM and ANQGSEA. This CDR3 spans 15 amino acids. V was cut by 6 bases and J by 2 bases, with 18 bases left in between.

This clonotype was counted only a few times. V usage is TRBV6-1 and J usage is TRBJ1-2; no firm D call. V dropped 6 bases and J dropped 4 bases, with 12 bases sitting between them. Germline V gene lookup returns CDR1 MNHNS and CDR2 SASEGT. The CDR3 length is 13 residues. This CDR3 reads CASSRDTFYGYTF. The CDR3 nucleotides are TGTGCCAGCAGCAGAGACACTTTCTATGGCTACACCTTC.

The genes are TRBV7-2 and TRBJ2-2; D is unclear. V lost 6 bases and J lost 2, with 16 bases in between. Looked up from germline, CDR1 is SGHTA and CDR2 is FQGNSA. CDR3 size: 16 residues. The CDR3 bases are TGTGCCAGCAGTATTCAGCAAAGTTCAAACACCGGGGAGCTGTTTTTT. The encoded protein is CASSIQQSSNTGELFF.

V gene TRBV9 combines with J gene TRBJ2-7; D tentatively reads TRBD1 or TRBD2 (6 bases each). The CDR3 consists of 16 residues. CDR1 and CDR2 from the germline V gene are SGDLS and YYNGEE. Trimming cost V 3 bases and J 8 bases, with 24 bases left between them. The CDR3 protein is CASSEAPERGTFQQYF. The CDR3, as DNA: TGTGCCAGCAGCGAGGCCCCAGAGAGGGGGACTTTCCAGCAGTACTTC. Combining the CDR3 with reference TRBV9 and TRBJ2-7 gives the whole variable domain DSGVTQTPKHLITATGQRVTLRCSPRSGDLSVYWYQQSLDQGLQFLIQYYNGEERAKGNILERFSAQQFPDLHSELNLSSLELGDSALYFCASSEAPERGTFQQYFGPGTRLTVT.

This clonotype was detected ten times or more. V usage is TRBV29-1 and J usage is TRBJ2-3; tentatively, D is TRBD1 (5 bases). Trimming took 7 bases from V and 2 from J, leaving 13 bases between them. The CDR3 has 13 amino acids. The V gene's germline CDR1 is SQVTM and CDR2 ANQGSEA. Here the CDR3 reads CSGTRVLTDTQYF. The DNA of the CDR3 is TGCAGCGGAACCAGGGTCCTCACAGATACGCAGTATTTT.

The CDR3 DNA reads as TGTGCCAGCAGGAAAACAGGCGCCGCTCAAGAGACCCAGTACTTC. It is translated as CASRKTGAAQETQYF. The chain couples TRBV7-6 to TRBJ2-5, with a possible D match to TRBD1 (5 bases). CDR3 length: 15 amino acids. Looked up from germline, CDR1 is SGHVS and CDR2 is FNYEAQ. V gave up 6 bases and J gave up 2 bases, with 16 bases separating them.

This clonotype was counted only a few times. This sequence joins TRBV5-1 and TRBJ1-5; no clear D. Trimming left V 0 bases short and J 3 bases short, with 10 bases between. Germline V CDR1 and CDR2: SGHRS, YFSETQ. This CDR3 spans 15 amino acids. The CDR3 region is CASSLVPGINQPQHF. DNA of the CDR3: TGCGCCAGCAGCTTGGTTCCAGGAATCAATCAGCCCCAGCATTTT. Complete variable domain (other parts from reference TRBV5-1 and TRBJ1-5): KAGVTQTPRYLIKTRGQQVTLSCSPISGHRSVSWYQQTPGQGLQFLFEYFSETQRNKGNFPGRFSGRQFSNSRSEMNVSTLELGDSALYLCASSLVPGINQPQHFGDGTRLSIL.

This clonotype was counted at least ten times. This chain joins TRBV28 and TRBJ2-3; D is perhaps TRBD1 (5 bases). Trimming cost V 6 bases and J 7 bases, with 11 bases left between them. The length of the CDR3 is 12 residues. In germline, CDR1 is MDHEN, CDR2 SYDVKM. The CDR3 coding sequence is TGTGCCAGCAGACCTCAGGGAAATACGCAGTATTTT. Residues: CASRPQGNTQYF.

This clonotype was counted only a few times. The chain has TRBV2 and TRBJ1-1; D gene unclear. V was clipped by 6 bases and J by 1 base, with 12 bases between them. CDR1 is SNHLY and CDR2 is FYNNEI in the germline V gene. This CDR3 is 14 amino acids long. The DNA for the CDR3 is TGTGCCAGCAGGGCCCAAGGACGGAACACTGAAGCTTTCTTT. This encodes CASRAQGRNTEAFF.

This clonotype was seen many times. The V gene is TRBV5-1, the J gene TRBJ2-5, with 7 bases aligning to TRBD1. CDR1 is SGHRS and CDR2 is YFSETQ in the germline V gene. V shed 5 bases, J shed 1 base, and the junction held 5 bases outside the gene matches. The CDR3 is made up of 14 amino acids. The CDR3 nucleotides read TGCGCCAGCAGAAATACAGGGGCCCAAGAGACCCAGTACTTC. Translating gives CASRNTGAQETQYF.

There are a few counts of this clonotype. The chain has TRBV20-1 and TRBJ1-5; weak D call: TRBD1 (6 bases). Trimming removed 6 bases at V and 9 bases at J, with 18 bases between. Germline CDR1 reads DFQATT; CDR2 reads SNEGSKA (reference sequence). CDR3 size: 13 residues. This chain's CDR3 is CSATDRIPWPQHF. CDR3 sequence (DNA): TGCAGTGCAACCGACAGGATACCCTGGCCCCAGCATTTT.